Listed below are T cell receptor beta chains from one sample, sequenced in a study of T cell changes during pregnancy in multiple sclerosis. Some clones are missing from TCRdb's copy, which holds only in-frame ones; the method was immunoSEQ multiplex PCR. The sample holds approximately 14,000 clones, just over 90% seen once. Sequencing was performed on peripheral blood, taken in the second trimester of pregnancy. These receptors were obtained from a female donor in good health, enrolled as a control in a pregnancy study. Both conserved end residues are part of each CDR3. The D gene is left open where the match is weak. Size is stated for part of the rows, as once, few or many counts, or as a class when the clone is expanded.

V gene	D gene	clone size	J gene	CDR3 DNA	CDR3 protein
TRBV5-1	TRBD2	-	TRBJ2-4	TGCGCCAGCAGCTTGGGGCTCGCGGGGGGGCTGGACATTCAGTACTTC	CASSLGLAGGLDIQYF
TRBV19	-	-	TRBJ2-2	TGTGCCAGTAGTATCGTTAGCCCGCCCGCGGGGGAGCTGTTTTTT	CASSIVSPPAGELFF
TRBV5-5	TRBD2	-	TRBJ2-1	TGTGCCAGCAGCTTGAAAGGGACTAGCGGGAGGGCCTACAATGAGCAGTTCTTC	CASSLKGTSGRAYNEQFF
TRBV10-1	-	-	TRBJ1-2	TGCGCCAGCAGTGTACCCGAGACAGGTTATGGCTACACCTTC	CASSVPETGYGYTF
TRBV23-1	TRBD2	-	TRBJ2-3	TGCGCCGGTACCCACAGGACTAGCGCACGTTCCACTAGCACAGATACGCAGTATTTT	CAGTHRTSARSTSTDTQYF
TRBV14	-	-	TRBJ2-7	TGTGCCAGCAGCCAAGATCTTGGGGGGGGCCTCTCCTACGAGCAGTACTTC	CASSQDLGGGLSYEQYF
TRBV12-5	-	-	TRBJ2-1	TGTGCTAGTGGCTGGCCCGGCGGGGAAATCTACAATGAGCAGTTCTTC	CASGWPGGEIYNEQFF
TRBV5-1	TRBD2	-	TRBJ2-1	TGCGCCAGCAGCTTTCGGGAGGGCCCGCCGTTCTTC	CASSFREGPPFF
TRBV19	TRBD1	-	TRBJ1-2	TGTGCCAGTAAGGACCGGACAGGGCAAAACTATGGCTACACCTTC	CASKDRTGQNYGYTF
TRBV19	-	-	TRBJ2-7	TGTGCCAGTAGTTCAGGGGCCTCCCTTTACGAGCAGTACTTC	CASSSGASLYEQYF
TRBV2	TRBD2	-	TRBJ2-2	TGTGCCAGCAGTGAGGGGACTATGAACACCGGGGAGCTGTTTTTT	CASSEGTMNTGELFF
TRBV10-3	-	once	TRBJ1-5	TGTGCCATCAGGGCAGAGACCGGGTCCCAGGGGCAGCCCCAGCATTTT	CAIRAETGSQGQPQHF
TRBV6-5	-	-	TRBJ1-2	TGTGCCAGCAAACGGGAGGTATCCTATGGCTACACCTTC	CASKREVSYGYTF
TRBV9	-	-	TRBJ2-7	TGTGCCAGCAGCGTAGTGGACAGCCCTCCCTACGAGCAGTACTTC	CASSVVDSPPYEQYF
TRBV6-5	TRBD2	-	TRBJ2-7	TGTGCCAGCAGTTACACCAGCGGGAGGTTCTACGAGCAGTACTTC	CASSYTSGRFYEQYF
TRBV5-4	-	-	TRBJ1-4	TGTGCCAGCAGCTCTCCGGGGAGGGCGGATGAAAAACTGTTTTTT	CASSSPGRADEKLFF
TRBV4-3	-	-	TRBJ2-7	TGCGCCAGCAGGGGTGGGGCGCACCACGAGCAGTACTTC	CASRGGAHHEQYF
TRBV27	TRBD1	-	TRBJ2-7	TGTGCCAGCAGTTTACGGACAGGGGCTTACGAGCAGTACTTC	CASSLRTGAYEQYF
TRBV14	-	few	TRBJ1-1	TGTGCCAGCAGTCCACAGGTGAACACTGAAGCTTTCTTT	CASSPQVNTEAFF
TRBV29-1	TRBD2	-	TRBJ2-2	TGCAGCGTTAGGGAGGGGAACACCGGGGAGCTGTTTTTT	CSVREGNTGELFF
TRBV28	TRBD1	-	TRBJ1-3	TGTGCCAGCACTCCTTACCGGGACAGGGTCCGGCACACCATATATTTT	CASTPYRDRVRHTIYF
TRBV28	-	-	TRBJ2-1	TGTGCCAGCAGTATCCCCCCGGGACTTTCCCTCAATGAGCAGTTCTTC	CASSIPPGLSLNEQFF
TRBV4-3	-	-	TRBJ1-2	TGCGCCAGCAGCCAGCTCAGGGGCAGGGCTGACTACACCTTC	CASSQLRGRADYTF
TRBV28	-	-	TRBJ2-5	TGTGCCAGCAGTTTAGGAGGGACCCAAGAGACCCAGTACTTC	CASSLGGTQETQYF
TRBV30	-	once	TRBJ1-5	TGTGCCTGGAGTCCCAGGGGCCCAAATCCCCAGCCCCAGCATTTT	CAWSPRGPNPQPQHF
TRBV4-3	TRBD2	-	TRBJ2-3	TGCGCCAGCAGCCAAGTCACGGGGGGGCCGGATACGCAGTATTTT	CASSQVTGGPDTQYF
TRBV30	TRBD1	-	TRBJ2-2	TGTGCCTGGGGACAGGGGGTTAGGACCGGGGAGCTGTTTTTT	CAWGQGVRTGELFF
TRBV9	TRBD1	-	TRBJ1-2	TGTGCCAGCAGCGTTCAGGGGGGAGACTATGGCTACACCTTC	CASSVQGGDYGYTF
TRBV6-5	-	-	TRBJ1-2	TGTGCCAGCAGTGACTCACAGGGCCCCTATGGCTACACCTTC	CASSDSQGPYGYTF
TRBV27	TRBD1	-	TRBJ2-1	TGTGCCAGCAGTTTACAGGGGGCGCATAATGAGCAGTTCTTC	CASSLQGAHNEQFF
TRBV27	TRBD1	-	TRBJ2-3	TGTGCCAGCAGCAGACAGGGAGATCGGGCAGATACGCAGTATTTT	CASSRQGDRADTQYF
TRBV5-1	TRBD2	-	TRBJ2-1	TGCGCCAGCAGTCGGACTAGCTTAAATGAGCAGTTCTTC	CASSRTSLNEQFF
TRBV5-5	-	-	TRBJ1-3	TGTGCCAGCAGCTTGAAGGGGGACTCTGGAAACACCATATATTTT	CASSLKGDSGNTIYF
TRBV11-2	-	-	TRBJ1-2	TGTGCCAGCAGCTTGGGACATACTAACTATGGCTACACCTTC	CASSLGHTNYGYTF
TRBV4-3	TRBD2	-	TRBJ2-5	TGCGCCAGCAGCCAAAGGACCTCTAGCGGGGGGGCGGAGACCCAGTACTTC	CASSQRTSSGGAETQYF
TRBV11-2	-	-	TRBJ2-7	TGTGCCAGCAGCTTTATACCAGGACAGGACTACTACGAGCAGTACTTC	CASSFIPGQDYYEQYF
TRBV7-2	-	-	TRBJ2-7	TGTGCCAGCAGCCCCTCCGGGGTAGCTCGCGCCTACGAGCAGTACTTC	CASSPSGVARAYEQYF
TRBV5-1	-	-	TRBJ1-1	TGCGCCAGCAGCTTGGATACGAGGTCTGAAGCTTTCTTT	CASSLDTRSEAFF
TRBV9	TRBD2	-	TRBJ2-3	TGTGCCAGCAGCGCTAGCGGACACACAGATACGCAGTATTTT	CASSASGHTDTQYF
TRBV11-3	-	-	TRBJ1-1	TGTGCCAGCAGTATAACGGGAGCGGTGGGAACTGAAGCTTTCTTT	CASSITGAVGTEAFF
TRBV19	TRBD2	medium-sized	TRBJ2-2	TGTGCCAGTACCCGGATAGCGGGAGGTAGCACCGGGGAGCTGTTTTTT	CASTRIAGGSTGELFF
TRBV23-1	-	-	TRBJ2-3	TGCGCCAGCAGCCAAACCATCCTTCGACAGGCGAAGACAGATACGCAGTATTTT	CASSQTILRQAKTDTQYF
TRBV6-1	-	-	TRBJ2-7	TGTGCCAGCAGTGAAGACAGACCCTACGAGCAGTACTTC	CASSEDRPYEQYF
TRBV10-3	TRBD2	-	TRBJ2-1	TGTGCCACCTACGTGGGGGAGGGAGAGAGTGAGCAGTTCTTC	CATYVGEGESEQFF
TRBV6-4	TRBD2	few	TRBJ2-3	TGTGCCAGCAGTGAGGCTAGCGGGAGCACAGATACGCAGTATTTT	CASSEASGSTDTQYF
TRBV12-5	-	-	TRBJ2-5	TGTGCTAGTGGTTTGGAAGAGACAGACTGCTACTTC	CASGLEETDCYF